This TCR beta chain is from a study of blood T cell repertoires in COVID-19 (dated by TCRdb to the early 2020s). Regarding the complete study: Collaborator samples came from the United States, Italy and Spain and covered acute and convalescent phases of COVID-19. The prospective study material was composed of cDNA or gDNA derived from T cells, B-cell-depleted T cells, or PBMCs. Subjects who had been exposed to COVID-19, were actively infected with it, or had recovered from it provided the deeply sampled blood TCRbeta repertoires that made up the dataset. The repertoires were released in a freely available public database meant as a resource for research on the immune response to SARS-CoV-2. The samples were drawn from the first 160 participants of the ongoing ImmuneRACE study and from 1,254 subjects provided by 6 global collaborators. A de-identified subject ID, COVID-19 status, age in years and sex were almost always included in the sample metadata. Where available, HLA class I and class II types were taken from metadata supplied by the sample provider and were not determined by assay-based typing.

TCRbeta CDR3 regions were amplified from genomic DNA by means of the immunoSEQ Assay, a bias-controlled multiplex PCR. Regarding the original processing steps: The number of nucleated cells in each sample was estimated by amplification of reference gene primers within the assay. Sequence reads were collapsed and filtered to measure the absolute abundance of every unique TCRbeta CDR3 rearrangement. For each sample, productive Simpson clonality was calculated by taking the square root of Simpson's diversity index across productive rearrangements. The table was pulled from immuneACCESS by TCRdb, which kept in-frame rearrangements only. Such tables lose some clones; where checked, under half of the loss comes from unresolved V genes, and the rest has no known cause. The DNA gave D and trimming, while V, J and clone size come from that table. In this sample the table shows some 350,000 clones, 87% of which occur a single time. Clones ranked in the top ten supply nearly 6.5% of the sample.

The CDR1 and CDR2 encoded by the germline V gene are SGDLS and YYNGEE. The CDR3, cysteine through phenylalanine, is 14 amino acids long. Only the CDR3 portion is preserved as DNA: 42 bases, with reading frame beginning at the first base. The trim is 1 base for V and 3 bases for J, with a gap of 10 bases between the germline ends. One collaborating source in Seattle enrolled patients during active infection and followed them longitudinally through the course of disease. The collaborating institutions used their own protocols to collect whole blood in K2EDTA tubes. For TCRbeta analysis, collaborators shipped samples as frozen whole blood, isolated PBMCs, or DNA extracted from either of those sample types. Concerning this clone itself: Its specific antigen is unknown. Base qualities are missing; no much larger clone stands one base away.

Results the study describes overall, beyond this receptor: How much clinical and demographic metadata was included differed by source and by participant, and the metadata was provided uncurated.

This TCR was recovered from a woman in her forties or fifties with COVID-19, enrolled during active disease. The sample consisted of peripheral blood. The chain uses TRBV9 and TRBJ1-1; the D gene is possibly TRBD1, with 5 bases matching. The nucleotide sequence is given as TGTGCCAGCAGCGTAACAGGTCTTGACACTGAAGCTTTCTTT. Translated, this is CASSVTGLDTEAFF.